What follows are 10 T cell receptor beta chains derived from one specimen sequenced in a study of cytomegalovirus exposure and HLA in healthy donors. The PCR used 60 Vbeta and 13 Jbeta primers. Sequencing used immunoSEQ multiplex PCR; TCRdb keeps in-frame clones, though not all of them. Here the sample spans about 130,000 clones, around 75% being singletons. Sequencing was performed on PBMCs. Receptors were obtained from a young man in good health and CMV-seronegative.

The V and J genes are TRBV19 and TRBJ1-5; the match to TRBD1 covers 10 bases. Unmatched junction bases numbered 4, after V lost 7 bases and J lost 4 bases. CDR1 is LNHDA and CDR2 is SQIVND in the germline V gene (reference sequence). CDR3 length: 14 amino acids. The CDR3 reads CASTPGQGNQPQHF. CDR3 sequence (DNA): TGTGCCAGTACACCGGGACAGGGGAATCAGCCCCAGCATTTT.

The chain carries TRBV9 and TRBJ2-7, with a weak D call TRBD1 (5 bases). Germline values: CDR1 SGDLS, CDR2 YYNGEE. There are 13 residues in the CDR3. Deletions cut 4 bases from V and 5 bases from J, with 13 bases between. DNA for the CDR3: TGTGCCAGCAGCAGGGGTACGCTAGACGAGCAGTACTTC. It specifies CASSRGTLDEQYF.

The genes are TRBV7-9 and TRBJ2-3; perhaps TRBD2 as D (6 bases). The CDR3 runs 15 residues. V was trimmed by 5 bases and J by 6 bases, leaving 18 bases between them. Germline V gene lookup returns CDR1 SEHNR and CDR2 FQNEAQ (reference sequence). The CDR3 region is CASSLGTPRPDTQYF. The CDR3 nucleotides are TGTGCCAGCAGCCTCGGGACTCCTCGGCCGGATACGCAGTATTTT.

The chain links TRBV7-9 to TRBJ2-5; TRBD2 aligns across 11 bases. The J segment lost 0 bases and the V segment lost 5 bases, leaving 5 bases of the junction unmatched. From germline, CDR1 is SEHNR and CDR2 FQNEAQ (reference sequence). The CDR3 extends over 16 amino acids. The CDR3 sequence is CASSNSGGAYQETQYF. Here the CDR3 DNA reads TGTGCCAGCAGCAATAGCGGGGGGGCGTACCAAGAGACCCAGTACTTC.

This chain uses TRBV28 with TRBJ2-7; D might be TRBD2 (6 bases). In germline, CDR1 is MDHEN, CDR2 SYDVKM. This CDR3 has 13 residues. V was trimmed by 6 bases and J by 4 bases, leaving 13 bases between them. As DNA, the CDR3 is TGTGCCAGCAGCAGACTAGAAGGGTACGAGCAGTACTTC. As protein: CASSRLEGYEQYF. Supplemented by reference TRBV28 and TRBJ2-7, the full variable domain reads DVKVTQSSRYLVKRTGEKVFLECVQDMDHENMFWYRQDPGLGLRLIYFSYDVKMKEKGDIPEGYSVSREKKERFSLILESASTNQTSMYLCASSRLEGYEQYFGPGTRLTVT.

This rearrangement joins TRBV10-2 to TRBJ2-3; 7 bases agree with TRBD2. With V trimmed by 6 bases and J by 4 bases, 7 bases remained unmatched. This CDR3 region has 14 residues. Germline CDR1 and CDR2: WSHSY and SAAADI. The CDR3 DNA follows: TGCGCCAGCAGACCAGCGGGAATCTCAGATACGCAGTATTTT. It is translated as CASRPAGISDTQYF.

The chain employs TRBV5-4 and TRBJ1-5; D uncertain. The CDR3 has 14 residues. The germline V and J ends were trimmed by 4 bases and 5 bases, with 13 bases remaining between them. In germline, CDR1 is SGHNT, CDR2 YYREEE (reference sequence). Here the CDR3 reads CASSDAGNDQPQHF. In DNA form, the CDR3 reads TGTGCCAGCAGCGACGCGGGTAACGATCAGCCCCAGCATTTT.

The V call is TRBV7-8, the J call TRBJ1-1; 8 bases agree with TRBD1. Per germline, CDR1 SGHVS and CDR2 FQNEAQ. V dropped 5 bases and J dropped 3; count of bases not matched to a gene: 14. This CDR3 has 17 residues. The CDR3 DNA follows: TGTGCCAGCAGCACCCAACCGGACAGGGAAGGTGACACTGAAGCTTTCTTT. Residues: CASSTQPDREGDTEAFF.

The J gene is TRBJ1-4, the V gene TRBV6-1, with D possibly being TRBD1 (5 bases). V lost 2 bases and J lost 5, with 12 bases in between. CDR1 is MNHNS, CDR2 SASEGT, per germline. This CDR3 comprises 15 residues. CDR3 DNA sequence: TGTGCCAGCAGTGAACACAGGAACGGGAATGAAAAACTGTTTTTT. It encodes CASSEHRNGNEKLFF.

The rearrangement joins TRBV2 to TRBJ2-3; a weak D match, TRBD2 (6 bases). The CDR3 extends over 12 amino acids. Germline V gene sequence: CDR1 SNHLY, CDR2 FYNNEI. Trimming took off 2 bases at V and 9 bases at J, with 9 bases between the two ends. CDR3 nucleotide sequence: TGTGCCAGCAGTGAAAGGGCGGGGACGCAGTATTTT. This encodes CASSERAGTQYF.